This entry describes one T cell receptor (beta chain). Germline loops: CDR1 MNHEY, CDR2 SMNVEV (reference sequence). The V gene lost 3 bases and the J gene lost 5 bases, with 28 bases spanning the gap. This CDR3 comprises 19 residues. A deep-level run was used for the assay. Repertoires were generated with immunoSEQ multiplex PCR, while TCRdb's copy carries only in-frame clones and drops some. The table includes a few million clones, more than 80% detected once. The data were taken from a study of shared clonotypes between healthy human individuals. This receptor was obtained from a man between 18 and 35 years old in good health. Input material: naive CD4+ T cells sorted from blood. Regarding subset: CD45RA+ positively selected. The genes are TRBV27 and TRBJ1-1; D is perhaps TRBD1 (6 bases). Here the CDR3 DNA reads TGTGCCAGCAGTTTCAGCCTAACACAACTCACAGGGCGAGGTACTGAAGCTTTCTTT. Protein sequence: CASSFSLTQLTGRGTEAFF.